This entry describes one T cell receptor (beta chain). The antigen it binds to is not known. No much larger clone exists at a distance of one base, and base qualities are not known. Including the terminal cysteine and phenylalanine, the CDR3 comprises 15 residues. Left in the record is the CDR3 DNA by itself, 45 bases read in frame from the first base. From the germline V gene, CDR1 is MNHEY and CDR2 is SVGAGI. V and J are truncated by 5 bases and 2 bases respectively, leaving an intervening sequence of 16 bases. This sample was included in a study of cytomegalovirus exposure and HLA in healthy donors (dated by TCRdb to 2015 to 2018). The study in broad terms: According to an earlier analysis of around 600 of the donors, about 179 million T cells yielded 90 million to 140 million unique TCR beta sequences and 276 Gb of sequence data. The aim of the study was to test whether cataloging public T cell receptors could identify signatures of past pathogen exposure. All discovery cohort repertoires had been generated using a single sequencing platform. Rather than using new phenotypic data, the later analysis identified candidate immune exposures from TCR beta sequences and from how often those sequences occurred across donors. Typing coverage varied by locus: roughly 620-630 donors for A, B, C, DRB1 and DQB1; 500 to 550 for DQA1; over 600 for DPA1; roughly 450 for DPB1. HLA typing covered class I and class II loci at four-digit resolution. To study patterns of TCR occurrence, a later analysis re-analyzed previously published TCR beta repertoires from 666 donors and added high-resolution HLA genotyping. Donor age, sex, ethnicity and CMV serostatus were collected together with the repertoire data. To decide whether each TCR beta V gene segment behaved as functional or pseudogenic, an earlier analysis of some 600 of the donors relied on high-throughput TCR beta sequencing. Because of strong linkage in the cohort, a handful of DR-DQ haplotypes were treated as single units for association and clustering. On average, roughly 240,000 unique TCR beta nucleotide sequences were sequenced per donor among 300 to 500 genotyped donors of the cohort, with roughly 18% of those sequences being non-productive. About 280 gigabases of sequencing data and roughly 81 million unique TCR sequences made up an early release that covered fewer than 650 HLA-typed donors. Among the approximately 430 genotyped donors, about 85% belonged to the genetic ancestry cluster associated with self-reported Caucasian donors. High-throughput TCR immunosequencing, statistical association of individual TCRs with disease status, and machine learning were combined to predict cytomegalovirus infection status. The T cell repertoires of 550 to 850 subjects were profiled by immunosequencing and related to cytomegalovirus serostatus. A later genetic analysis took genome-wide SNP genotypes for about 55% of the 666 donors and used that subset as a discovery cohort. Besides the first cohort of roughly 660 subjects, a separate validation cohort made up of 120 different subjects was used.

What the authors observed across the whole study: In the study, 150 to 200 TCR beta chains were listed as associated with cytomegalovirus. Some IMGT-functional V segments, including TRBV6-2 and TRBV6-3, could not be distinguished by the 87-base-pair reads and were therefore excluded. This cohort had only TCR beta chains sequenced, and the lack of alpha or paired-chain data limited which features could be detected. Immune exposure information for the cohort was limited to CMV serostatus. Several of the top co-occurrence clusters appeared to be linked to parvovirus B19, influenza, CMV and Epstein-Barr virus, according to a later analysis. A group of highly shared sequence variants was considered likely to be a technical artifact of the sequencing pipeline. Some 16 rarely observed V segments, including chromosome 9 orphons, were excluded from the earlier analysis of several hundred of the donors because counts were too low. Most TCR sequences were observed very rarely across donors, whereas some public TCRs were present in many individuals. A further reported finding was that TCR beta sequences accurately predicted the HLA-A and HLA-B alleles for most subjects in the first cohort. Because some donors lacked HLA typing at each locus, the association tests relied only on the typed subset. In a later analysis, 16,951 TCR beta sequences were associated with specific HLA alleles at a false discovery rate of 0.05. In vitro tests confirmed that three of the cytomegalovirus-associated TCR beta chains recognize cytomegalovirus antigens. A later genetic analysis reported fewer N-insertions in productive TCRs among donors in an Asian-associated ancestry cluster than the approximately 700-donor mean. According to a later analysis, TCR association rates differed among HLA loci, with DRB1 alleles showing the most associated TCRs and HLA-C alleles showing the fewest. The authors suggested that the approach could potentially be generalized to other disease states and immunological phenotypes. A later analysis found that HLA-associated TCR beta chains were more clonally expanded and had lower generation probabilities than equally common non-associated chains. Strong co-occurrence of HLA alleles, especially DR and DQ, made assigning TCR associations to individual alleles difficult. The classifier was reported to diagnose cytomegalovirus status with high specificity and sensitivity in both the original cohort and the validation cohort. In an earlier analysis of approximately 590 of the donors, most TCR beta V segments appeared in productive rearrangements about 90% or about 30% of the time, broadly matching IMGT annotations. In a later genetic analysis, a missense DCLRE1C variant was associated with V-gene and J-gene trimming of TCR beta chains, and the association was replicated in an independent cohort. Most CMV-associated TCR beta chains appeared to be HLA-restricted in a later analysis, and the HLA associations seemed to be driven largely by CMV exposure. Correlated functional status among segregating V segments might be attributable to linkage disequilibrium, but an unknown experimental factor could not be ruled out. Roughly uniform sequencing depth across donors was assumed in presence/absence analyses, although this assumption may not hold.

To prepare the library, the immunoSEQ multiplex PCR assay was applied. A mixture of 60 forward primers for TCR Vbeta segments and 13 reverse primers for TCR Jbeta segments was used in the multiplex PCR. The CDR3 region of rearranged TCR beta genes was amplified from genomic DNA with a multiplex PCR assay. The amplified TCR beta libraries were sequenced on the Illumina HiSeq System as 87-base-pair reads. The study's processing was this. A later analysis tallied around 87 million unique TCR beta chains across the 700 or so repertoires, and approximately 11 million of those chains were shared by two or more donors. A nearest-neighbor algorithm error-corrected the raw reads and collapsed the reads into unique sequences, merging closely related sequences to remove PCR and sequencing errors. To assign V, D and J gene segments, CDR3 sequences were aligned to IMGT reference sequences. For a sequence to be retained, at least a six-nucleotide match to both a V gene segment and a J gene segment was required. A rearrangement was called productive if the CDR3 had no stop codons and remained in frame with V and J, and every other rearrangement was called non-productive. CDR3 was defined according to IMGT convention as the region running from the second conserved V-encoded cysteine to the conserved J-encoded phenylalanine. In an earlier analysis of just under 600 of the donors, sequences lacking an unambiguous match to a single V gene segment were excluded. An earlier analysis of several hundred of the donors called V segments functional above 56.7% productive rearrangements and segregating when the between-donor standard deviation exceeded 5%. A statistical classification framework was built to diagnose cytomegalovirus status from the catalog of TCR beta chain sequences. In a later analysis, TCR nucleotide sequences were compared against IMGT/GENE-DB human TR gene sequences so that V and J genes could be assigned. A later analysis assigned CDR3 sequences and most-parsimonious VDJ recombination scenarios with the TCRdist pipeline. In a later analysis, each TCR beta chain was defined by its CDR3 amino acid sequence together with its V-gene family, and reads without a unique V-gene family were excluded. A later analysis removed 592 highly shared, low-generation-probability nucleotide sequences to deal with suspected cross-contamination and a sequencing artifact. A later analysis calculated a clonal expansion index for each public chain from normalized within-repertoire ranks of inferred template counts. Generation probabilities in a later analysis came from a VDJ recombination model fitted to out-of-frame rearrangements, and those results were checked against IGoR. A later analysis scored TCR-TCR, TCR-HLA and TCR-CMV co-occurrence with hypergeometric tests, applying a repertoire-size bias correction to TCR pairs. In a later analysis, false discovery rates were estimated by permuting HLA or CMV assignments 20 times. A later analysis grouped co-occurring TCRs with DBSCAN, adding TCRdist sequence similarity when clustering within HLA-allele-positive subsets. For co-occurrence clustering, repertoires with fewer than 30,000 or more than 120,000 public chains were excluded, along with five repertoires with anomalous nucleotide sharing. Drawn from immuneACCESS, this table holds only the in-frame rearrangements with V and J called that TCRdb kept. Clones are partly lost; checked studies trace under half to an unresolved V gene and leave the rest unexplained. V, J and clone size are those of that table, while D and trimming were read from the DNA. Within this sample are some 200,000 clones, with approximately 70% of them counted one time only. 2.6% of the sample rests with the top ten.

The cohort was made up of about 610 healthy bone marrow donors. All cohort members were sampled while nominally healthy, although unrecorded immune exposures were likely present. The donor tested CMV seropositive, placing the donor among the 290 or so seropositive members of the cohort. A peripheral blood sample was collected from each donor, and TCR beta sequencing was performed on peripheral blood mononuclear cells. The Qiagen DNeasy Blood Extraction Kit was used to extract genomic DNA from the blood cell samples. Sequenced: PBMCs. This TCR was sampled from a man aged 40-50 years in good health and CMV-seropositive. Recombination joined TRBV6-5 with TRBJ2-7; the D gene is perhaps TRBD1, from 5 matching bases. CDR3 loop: CASSPTGNWPYEQYF. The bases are TGTGCCAGCAGTCCCACAGGAAATTGGCCCTACGAGCAGTACTTC.